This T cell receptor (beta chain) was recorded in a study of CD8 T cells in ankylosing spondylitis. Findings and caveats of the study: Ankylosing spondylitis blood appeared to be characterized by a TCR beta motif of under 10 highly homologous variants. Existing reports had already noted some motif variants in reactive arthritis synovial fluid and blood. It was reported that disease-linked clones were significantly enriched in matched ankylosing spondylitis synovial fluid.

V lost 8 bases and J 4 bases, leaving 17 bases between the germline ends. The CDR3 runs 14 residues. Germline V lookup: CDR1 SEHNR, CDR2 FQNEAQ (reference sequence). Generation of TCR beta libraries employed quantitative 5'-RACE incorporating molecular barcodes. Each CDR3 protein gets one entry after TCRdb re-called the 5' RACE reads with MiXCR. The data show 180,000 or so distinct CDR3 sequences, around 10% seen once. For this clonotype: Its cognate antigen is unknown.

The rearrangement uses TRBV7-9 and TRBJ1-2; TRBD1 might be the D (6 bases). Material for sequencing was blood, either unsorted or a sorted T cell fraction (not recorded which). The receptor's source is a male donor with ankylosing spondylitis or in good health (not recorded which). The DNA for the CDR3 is TGTGCCAGCTTAACCGGGACATCTCTCTATGGCTACACCTTC. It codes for CASLTGTSLYGYTF.